Given below is one T cell receptor (beta chain) in context. Its antigen is undetermined. Germline is not matched at one junction end, which may reflect a read error. The V gene's germline CDR1 is MNHNS and CDR2 SASEGT. The CDR3 contains 14 residues. The data are from a study of long-term antiretroviral therapy in people with HIV. Runs used v3.0 of the immunoSEQ assay and were done at survey level. The table came from immunoSEQ multiplex PCR; TCRdb's copy has only in-frame clones and leaves some out. Seen here are roughly 12,000 clones, about four fifths observed once, and the top ten hold about an eighth. The samples, holding about 1-10 million cryopreserved PBMC, were thawed before DNA extraction was carried out. General study points: No data on ART adherence, viral resistance or therapy changes. Diversity increased after ART yet remained lower than in transplant donor controls.

The origin of this receptor is a man between 40 and 49 years old with HIV. Sequences were derived from unsorted PBMCs, sampled 1.2 years after starting antiretroviral therapy. This sequence joins TRBV6-1 and TRBJ2-7, with 10 bases matching TRBD1. The CDR3 region has the DNA TGTGCCAGCAGCGAAGTGGGACAGGGGCACGAGCAGTACTTC. It codes for CASSEVGQGHEQYF.